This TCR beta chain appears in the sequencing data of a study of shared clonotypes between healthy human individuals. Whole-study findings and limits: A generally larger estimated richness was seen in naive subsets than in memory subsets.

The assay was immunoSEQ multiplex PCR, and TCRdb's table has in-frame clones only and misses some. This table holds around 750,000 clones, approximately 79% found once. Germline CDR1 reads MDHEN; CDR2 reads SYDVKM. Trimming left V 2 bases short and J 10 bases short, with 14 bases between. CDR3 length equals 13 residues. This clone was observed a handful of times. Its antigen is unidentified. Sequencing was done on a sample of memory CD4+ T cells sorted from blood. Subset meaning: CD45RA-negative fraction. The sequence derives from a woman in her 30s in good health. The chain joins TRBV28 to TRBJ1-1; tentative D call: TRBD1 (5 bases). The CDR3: CASSLVGALVAFF. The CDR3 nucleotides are TGTGCCAGCAGTTTAGTCGGGGCGTTAGTAGCTTTCTTT.